In its sample, the clone carrying this T cell receptor beta chain was seen a few times. The antigen is unknown. Compared with germline, one end of the junction differs, possibly owing to a read error. The germline V gene has CDR1 DFQATT and CDR2 SNEGSKA (reference sequence). The CDR3 runs 11 residues. This record belongs to a study of beta chain features in type 1 diabetes. Expressed TCRB transcripts were sequenced, since all the RNA that had been isolated was reverse transcribed. The data were produced by immunoSEQ multiplex PCR, yet TCRdb's version contains in-frame clones alone and is incomplete. Among some 220,000 clones, roughly 11% were seen once, and the ten largest hold 1% to 1.5%. The study, taken as a whole, reports: PCR might preferentially amplify shorter templates, equally in patients and controls. Compared to healthy donors, patients appeared to have naive, central memory and Treg TCRB repertoires that were more alike. Fewer junction insertions and more nucleotide deletions appeared in type 1 diabetes patients.

This TCR was sampled from a man between 18 and 29 years old in good health. The V call is TRBV20-1, the J call TRBJ2-3, with a tentative D call TRBD2 (5 bases). The specimen was central memory CD4+ T cells from blood. In DNA form, the CDR3 reads TGCAGTGTTAGACTATCAGATACGCAGTATTTT. It specifies CSVRLSDTQYF.